This T cell receptor (beta chain) was recorded in a study of blood T cell repertoires in COVID-19. At the level of the study: Material from acute and convalescent COVID-19 was sourced from the United States, Italy and Spain. T cells, B-cell-depleted T cells, or PBMCs provided the cDNA or gDNA that served as material.

Only one count was recorded for this clone. Authors' processing steps: Reference gene primer amplification in the assay estimated nucleated cell counts. Method: immunoSEQ multiplex PCR; TCRdb's copy keeps in-frame clones and lacks some. V and J calls and clone size follow that table, whereas D and trimming were derived from the DNA. The sample comprises roughly 180,000 clones, about 85% of which are singletons, and approximately 8% rests with the top ten. This TCR was recovered from a woman aged 55-69 years with acute or convalescent COVID-19. Input material: peripheral blood.

The CDR3 sequence: CASSKAHGGYEQYF. The DNA for the CDR3 is TGTGCCAGTAGTAAGGCCCACGGGGGGTACGAGCAGTACTTC. This chain uses TRBV19 with TRBJ2-7, with 7 bases matching TRBD2. The V and J ends lost 4 bases and 4 bases, in that order; junction bases with no gene match: 7. Germline lookup yields CDR1 LNHDA and CDR2 SQIVND (reference sequence). The CDR3 runs to 14 residues.